The clone carrying this T cell receptor beta chain showed up just once. As yet, its antigen is unknown. Some clones are missing from TCRdb's copy, which holds only in-frame ones; the method was immunoSEQ multiplex PCR. The table lists more than 300,000 clones, approximately 86% of them singletons. The treatment is: approximately 18 received Ad26.COV2.S at low or high dose, single or two shots; 5 received placebo; per-sample allocation not given. Sampling was performed 63 days after the first vaccine or placebo injection. The data belong to a study of Ad26.COV2.S vaccination and SARS-CoV-2 variants. Study details: Each vaccinee took Ad26.COV2.S intramuscularly, once or twice 56 days apart. General study findings and limits: Responses of T cells in total may have been underestimated by the TCR breadth and depth analyses. Recipients of vaccine and of placebo showed similar breadth of their non-spike TCR repertoires.

This material consisted of peripheral blood, taken in a trial of Ad26.COV2.S vaccine versus placebo. This sequence was found in a person aged 18-60 years who received the Ad26.COV2.S COVID-19 vaccine or a placebo.

The CDR3 nucleotides read TGTGCCAGCAGCTTCCCCCGGGGGGCAACGCCCCAGCCCCAGCATTTT. It encodes CASSFPRGATPQPQHF. V is TRBV5-8 and J is TRBJ1-5, with D perhaps TRBD1 (6 bases). The CDR3 spans 16 residues. CDR1 is SGHTS and CDR2 is YDEGEE in the germline V gene. Trimming removed 2 bases from V and 7 bases from J, with 19 bases in between. The entire variable domain, with the rest obtained from reference TRBV5-8 and TRBJ1-5, is as follows: EAGVTQSPTHLIKTRGQQATLRCSPISGHTSVYWYQQALGLGLQFLLWYDEGEERNRGNFPPRFSGRQFPNYSSELNVNALELEDSALYLCASSFPRGATPQPQHFGDGTRLSIL.